This T cell receptor beta chain emerged from a study of CD8+ T cells in alopecia areata. Investigators isolated RNA and reverse transcribed it into cDNA to act as the sequencing template. Profiled with immunoSEQ multiplex PCR; TCRdb holds only in-frame clones, not every one. This table holds some 130,000 clones, approximately 48% found once. With 5 bases removed from V and 8 bases from J, the gap between germline ends came to 21 bases. Germline V gene sequence: CDR1 LNHDA, CDR2 SQIVND (reference sequence). This CDR3 has 15 amino acids. The sample here was CD8+ T cells sorted from blood, taken at week 0. The clonotype originates from a human donor with alopecia areata. The J gene is TRBJ1-2, the V gene TRBV19, with a possible D match to TRBD1 (6 bases). Written as DNA, the CDR3 is TGTGCCAGTAGTCCGGGGACAACTGTTGGTGAAGGCTACACCTTC. Translating gives CASSPGTTVGEGYTF.